Listed here are 27 T cell receptor beta chains from one sample, sequenced in a study of CD8 T cells in ankylosing spondylitis. Study findings and constraints: The study identified a TCR beta motif of seven or eight highly homologous variants that appeared characteristic of ankylosing spondylitis blood.

Their antigen targets remain unknown. TCRdb analysed the 5' RACE reads with MiXCR anew, one entry per CDR3 protein. The table includes hundreds of thousands of distinct CDR3 sequences, 12% detected once. The sequenced material came from blood, either unsorted or a sorted T cell fraction (not recorded which). The receptors come from a male donor with ankylosing spondylitis.

This clonotype was observed a handful of times. This rearrangement joins TRBV24-1 to TRBJ2-3; a possible D gene is TRBD1 (6 bases). Between the trimmed V and J ends, which lost 7 bases and 2 bases, there was a span of 12 bases. The CDR3 has 14 amino acids. CDR1 is KGHDR, CDR2 SFDVKD, per germline. The CDR3 here is CATRDTGYTDTQYF. CDR3 DNA sequence: TGTGCCACCAGGGACACAGGGTACACAGATACGCAGTATTTT.

This clonotype showed up many times. The V and J genes are TRBV4-3 and TRBJ2-1, with 9 bases identical to TRBD2. CDR1 is LGHNA, CDR2 YSLEER, per germline. With 0 bases clipped from V and 9 bases from J, the junction kept 15 bases outside the gene matches. CDR3 size: 18 residues. CDR3 nucleotide sequence: TGCGCCAGCAGCCAAGATCTTAGCGGGGGAGCCCTAGGGGGTGAGCAGTTCTTC. It yields the protein CASSQDLSGGALGGEQFF.

This clonotype has just a few counts. V is TRBV7-9 and J is TRBJ2-5, with D possibly TRBD2 on 5 matching bases. V was cut by 2 bases and J by 3 bases, with 7 bases left in between. The CDR3 has 13 amino acids. The V gene's germline CDR1 is SEHNR and CDR2 FQNEAQ (reference sequence). The DNA of the CDR3 is TGTGCCAGCAGCTTATACGGGGAAGAGACCCAGTACTTC. Protein: CASSLYGEETQYF. The full variable domain, its missing parts supplied by reference TRBV7-9 and TRBJ2-5, is DTGVSQNPRHKITKRGQNVTFRCDPISEHNRLYWYRQTLGQGPEFLTYFQNEAQLEKSRLLSDRFSAERPKGSFSTLEIQRTEQGDSAMYLCASSLYGEETQYFGPGTRLLVL.

This clonotype was recorded a few times. The rearrangement joins TRBV6-1 to TRBJ2-7; D might be TRBD2 (6 bases). V lost 2 bases and J lost 4, with 12 bases in between. The CDR3 is 14 residues long. Per the germline V gene, CDR1 is MNHNS and CDR2 is SASEGT. CDR3 nucleotides: TGTGCCAGCAGTGAATTCTGGGGAGGTTACGAGCAGTACTTC. Its translation: CASSEFWGGYEQYF.

This clonotype was counted between two and nine times. The CDR3 sequence is CASSYRPSGSYNEQFF. The CDR3 bases are TGTGCCAGCAGTTACCGACCTAGCGGGTCTTACAATGAGCAGTTCTTC. The rearrangement links TRBV6-5 to TRBJ2-1; 8 bases are shared with TRBD2. In germline, CDR1 is MNHEY, CDR2 SVGAGI. Unmatched junction bases numbered 7, after V lost 2 bases and J lost 4 bases. The CDR3 is 16 residues long.

Only a few counts were recorded for this clonotype. This chain connects TRBV7-2 to TRBJ2-5; 7 bases align to TRBD1. The germline V gene encodes CDR1 SGHTA and CDR2 FQGNSA. The J segment lost 5 bases and the V segment lost 4 bases, leaving 7 bases of the junction unmatched. This CDR3 spans 14 amino acids. DNA for the CDR3: TGTGCCAGCAGCTCTAACAGGGGCCAGGAGACCCAGTACTTC. Translating it yields CASSSNRGQETQYF.

The J gene is TRBJ1-1, the V gene TRBV29-1, with D maybe TRBD1 (5 bases). The V gene's germline CDR1 is SQVTM and CDR2 ANQGSEA. The CDR3 loop spans 15 amino acids. The V and J ends lost 4 bases and 6 bases respectively, with 21 bases between them. DNA for the CDR3: TGCAGCGTTGGACAGCGCCTTACCTACTCGGCTGAAGCTTTCTTT. This gives the protein CSVGQRLTYSAEAFF.

This chain joins TRBV7-2 and TRBJ2-1; 10 bases agree with TRBD2. V lost 4 bases to trimming and J lost 6 bases; unmatched junction nucleotides: 12. The CDR3 covers 17 residues. Germline V gene lookup returns CDR1 SGHTA and CDR2 FQGNSA. The CDR3 loop reads CASSSRVSGGRSNEQFF. CDR3 bases: TGTGCCAGCAGCTCCAGGGTTAGCGGGGGGCGAAGCAATGAGCAGTTCTTC.

In this sample, this clonotype turned up a few times. The chain recombines TRBV7-9 with TRBJ1-1, with D perhaps TRBD1 (6 bases). Germline assignment: CDR1 SEHNR and CDR2 FQNEAQ (reference sequence). The CDR3 totals 14 residues. Trimming pared 2 bases from V and 4 bases from J, leaving 11 bases between. The CDR3: CASSLQGLSTEAFF. Here the CDR3 DNA reads TGTGCCAGCAGCTTACAGGGGTTGAGCACTGAAGCTTTCTTT.

This clonotype was recorded many times. The chain has TRBV20-1 and TRBJ1-4; the D is unclear. Trimming stripped 6 bases from V and 6 bases from J, with 17 bases between. This CDR3 has 14 amino acids. CDR1 is DFQATT and CDR2 is SNEGSKA in the germline V gene (reference sequence). The CDR3 spells CSASAWGSDEKLFF. CDR3 DNA: TGCAGTGCGTCCGCCTGGGGATCGGATGAAAAACTGTTTTTT.

This chain links TRBV5-1 with TRBJ1-2; maybe TRBD1 (6 bases). Between the trimmed V and J ends, which lost 1 base and 6 bases, there was a span of 10 bases. The V gene's germline CDR1 is SGHRS and CDR2 YFSETQ. The CDR3 spans 13 residues. The CDR3 is CASSLYRVDGYTF. Written as DNA, the CDR3 is TGCGCCAGCAGCTTGTACAGGGTGGATGGCTACACCTTC.

The genes are TRBV10-3 and TRBJ2-7, with a weak D call TRBD1 (6 bases). Germline CDR1 is ENHRY and CDR2 is SYGVKD. This CDR3 region has 12 residues. V lost 0 bases, J lost 12 bases, and 12 bases lay in between. CDR3 coding DNA: TGTGCCATCAGTGAGTCGGGGGCCGTGTGGTACTTC. Translating gives CAISESGAVWYF.

This chain connects TRBV6-2 or TRBV6-3 to TRBJ1-5; D is unresolved. Germline V gives CDR1 MNHEY, CDR2 SVGEGT. The ends were cut back, 2 bases at V and 6 bases at J, with 8 bases in the middle. This CDR3 comprises 13 residues. The CDR3 sequence is CASSYRSGQPQHF. The CDR3 DNA reads TGTGCCAGCAGTTACAGGAGCGGTCAGCCCCAGCATTTT.

This clonotype was picked up a small number of times. This chain uses TRBV5-1 with TRBJ2-7, with 10 bases matching TRBD1. Per germline, CDR1 SGHRS and CDR2 YFSETQ. This CDR3 spans 15 amino acids. With 4 bases clipped from V and 6 bases from J, the junction kept 10 bases outside the gene matches. The CDR3 loop reads CASSPRTGGSVEQYF. CDR3 in DNA: TGCGCCAGCAGCCCCCGGACAGGGGGGAGTGTCGAGCAGTACTTC. The variable domain in full, completed from reference TRBV5-1 and TRBJ2-7, reads KAGVTQTPRYLIKTRGQQVTLSCSPISGHRSVSWYQQTPGQGLQFLFEYFSETQRNKGNFPGRFSGRQFSNSRSEMNVSTLELGDSALYLCASSPRTGGSVEQYFGPGTRLTVT.

This clonotype came up a few times. The genes are TRBV28 and TRBJ2-7; unclear D gene. In germline, CDR1 is MDHEN, CDR2 SYDVKM. V dropped 1 base and J dropped 7 bases, with 8 bases sitting between them. The CDR3 extends over 12 amino acids. CDR3 sequence: CASSLSPAEQYF. CDR3 nucleotides: TGTGCCAGCAGTTTATCCCCGGCGGAGCAGTACTTC.

In this sample, this clonotype turned up many times. The V and J genes are TRBV12-3 or TRBV12-4 and TRBJ1-2; D ambiguous. Trimming took 7 bases from V and 3 from J, leaving 12 bases between them. This CDR3 comprises 13 residues. The CDR3 protein is CASKRGPYYGYTF. CDR3 DNA sequence: TGTGCCAGCAAGCGCGGGCCCTACTATGGCTACACCTTC.

This clonotype appeared many times. The chain recombines TRBV27 with TRBJ1-4; unclear D gene. This CDR3 has 16 residues. Looked up from germline, CDR1 is MNHEY and CDR2 is SMNVEV (reference sequence). V was pared by 5 bases and J by 6 bases, with 19 bases between. CDR3 amino acids: CASSPTDYYGHEKLFF. CDR3 nucleotides: TGTGCCAGCAGTCCGACTGACTATTACGGGCATGAAAAACTGTTTTTT.

Written as DNA, the CDR3 is TGTGCTAGTGGTTTGGTTGGGACTAGCGGGAGGGCGGACAATGAGCAGTTCTTC. Translation: CASGLVGTSGRADNEQFF. The chain joins TRBV12-5 to TRBJ2-1, with 16 bases fitting TRBD2. Germline assignment: CDR1 LGHNT and CDR2 FRNRAP. The CDR3 extends over 18 amino acids. Trimming at V came to 0 bases and at J to 5 bases, leaving 4 bases not matched to a gene.

This clonotype was picked up a small number of times. The V and J genes are TRBV29-1 and TRBJ2-2, with D unresolved. Germline values: CDR1 SQVTM, CDR2 ANQGSEA. The V gene lost 4 bases and the J gene lost 1 base, with 7 bases spanning the gap. CDR3 length equals 13 residues. CDR3 nucleotides: TGCAGCGTTGCACGACAGAACACCGGGGAGCTGTTTTTT. Amino acid sequence: CSVARQNTGELFF.

The chain couples TRBV4-3 to TRBJ2-2; D may match TRBD1 or TRBD2 (5 bases each). Deletions cut 8 bases from V and 6 bases from J, with 13 bases between. This CDR3 region has 13 residues. The germline V gene has CDR1 LGHNA and CDR2 YSLEER. CDR3 nucleotide sequence: TGCGCCAGCTTGGGACCTGGTGCCGGGGAGCTGTTTTTT. The encoded protein is CASLGPGAGELFF.

This clonotype occurred a few times. The rearrangement links TRBV7-2 to TRBJ2-5; 10 bases line up with TRBD2. The CDR3 sequence is 16 residues long. Germline CDR1 reads SGHTA; CDR2 reads FQGNSA. V trimming: 2 bases; J trimming: 5 bases; junction bases outside the gene matches: 8. The CDR3, as DNA: TGTGCCAGCAGCTTAACTAGCGGGGCGGCTTGGGAGACCCAGTACTTC. Protein: CASSLTSGAAWETQYF.

Many counts were recorded for this clonotype. The chain recombines TRBV29-1 with TRBJ1-1, with D maybe TRBD1 (5 bases). The CDR3 is 10 residues long. The V end was cut by 7 bases, the J end by 6 bases, with 9 bases between. CDR1 is SQVTM and CDR2 is ANQGSEA in the germline V gene. CDR3 in DNA: TGCAGCGCCAGGGTTGCTGAAGCTTTCTTT. Protein sequence: CSARVAEAFF.

The sample holds a few counts of this clonotype. V and J are TRBV4-2 and TRBJ2-3; TRBD2 agrees at 11 bases. The V gene's germline CDR1 is LGHNA and CDR2 YNFKEQ. V shed 0 bases and J 0 bases; nucleotides not matched to a gene: 5. This CDR3 contains 18 residues. CDR3 bases: TGTGCCAGCAGCCAAGAAGGGACTAGCGGTACTAGCACAGATACGCAGTATTTT. Its protein is CASSQEGTSGTSTDTQYF.

Only a few counts were recorded for this clonotype. The chain joins TRBV7-2 to TRBJ1-2; possible D gene TRBD1, 6 bases. This CDR3 has 14 residues. Germline assignment: CDR1 SGHTA and CDR2 FQGNSA. Deletions cut 5 bases from V and 6 bases from J, with 16 bases between. The CDR3 region has the DNA TGTGCCAGCAGCCTCTACAGGGTCACGGATGGCTACACCTTC. The encoded protein is CASSLYRVTDGYTF.

This clonotype was seen at least ten times. CDR3 DNA: TGTGCCAGCAGCTTCGGAAGTTACGAGCAGTACTTC. Translated, it gives CASSFGSYEQYF. The J gene is TRBJ2-7, the V gene TRBV28; the D is unclear. V was trimmed by 6 bases and J by 4 bases, leaving 10 bases between them. Germline assignment: CDR1 MDHEN and CDR2 SYDVKM. The CDR3 is 12 amino acids. Full variable domain (outside the CDR3, taken from reference TRBV28 and TRBJ2-7): DVKVTQSSRYLVKRTGEKVFLECVQDMDHENMFWYRQDPGLGLRLIYFSYDVKMKEKGDIPEGYSVSREKKERFSLILESASTNQTSMYLCASSFGSYEQYFGPGTRLTVT.

This clonotype was observed a handful of times. The genes are TRBV15 and TRBJ2-3; 9 bases match TRBD2. Germline assignment: CDR1 LNHNV and CDR2 YYDKDF (reference sequence). The J segment lost 4 bases and the V segment lost 0 bases, leaving 5 bases of the junction unmatched. The CDR3 has 16 residues. Here the CDR3 DNA reads TGTGCCACCAGCAGAGATATGGCGGGAGGGGCAGATACGCAGTATTTT. This translates into CATSRDMAGGADTQYF.

This clonotype turned up a few times. This chain links TRBV3-1 with TRBJ2-5; 12 positions match TRBD2. The CDR3 has 17 amino acids. V lost 2 bases to trimming and J lost 0 bases; unmatched junction nucleotides: 4. Germline assignment: CDR1 LGHDT and CDR2 YNNKEL (reference sequence). The CDR3, as DNA: TGTGCCAGCAGCCAAACTTGGACTAGCGGGGACCAAGAGACCCAGTACTTC. The encoded protein is CASSQTWTSGDQETQYF.